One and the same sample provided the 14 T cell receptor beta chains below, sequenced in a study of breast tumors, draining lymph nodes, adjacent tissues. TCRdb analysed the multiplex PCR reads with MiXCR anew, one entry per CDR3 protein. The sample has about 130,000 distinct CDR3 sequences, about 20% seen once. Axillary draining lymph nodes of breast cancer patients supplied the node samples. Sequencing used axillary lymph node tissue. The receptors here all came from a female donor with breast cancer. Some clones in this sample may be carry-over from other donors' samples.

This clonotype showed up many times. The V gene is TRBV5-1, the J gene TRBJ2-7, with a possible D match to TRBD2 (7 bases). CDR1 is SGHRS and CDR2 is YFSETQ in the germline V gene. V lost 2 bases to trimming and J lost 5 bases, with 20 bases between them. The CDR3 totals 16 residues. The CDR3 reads CASSFGERGGENEQYF. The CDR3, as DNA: TGCGCCAGCAGCTTTGGGGAAAGGGGGGGTGAAAACGAGCAGTACTTC.

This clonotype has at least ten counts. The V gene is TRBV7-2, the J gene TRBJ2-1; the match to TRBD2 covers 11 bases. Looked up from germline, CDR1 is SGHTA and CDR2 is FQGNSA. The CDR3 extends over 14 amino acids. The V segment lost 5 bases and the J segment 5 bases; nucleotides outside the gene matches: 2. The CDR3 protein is CASSRLAGNNEQFF. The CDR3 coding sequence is TGTGCCAGCAGCCGACTAGCGGGGAACAATGAGCAGTTCTTC.

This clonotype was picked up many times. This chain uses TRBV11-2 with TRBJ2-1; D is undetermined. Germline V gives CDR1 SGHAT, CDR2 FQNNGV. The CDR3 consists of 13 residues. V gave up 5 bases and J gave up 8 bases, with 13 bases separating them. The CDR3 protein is CASSPFDSYEQFF. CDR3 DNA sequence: TGTGCCAGCAGCCCCTTTGATAGTTATGAGCAGTTCTTC.

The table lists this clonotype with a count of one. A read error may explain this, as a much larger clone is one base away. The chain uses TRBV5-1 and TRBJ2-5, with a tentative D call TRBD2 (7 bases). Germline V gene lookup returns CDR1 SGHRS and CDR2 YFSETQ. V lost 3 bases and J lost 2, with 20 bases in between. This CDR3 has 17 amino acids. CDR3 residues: CASSWGGGAGIQETQYF. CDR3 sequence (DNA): TGCGCCAGCAGCTGGGGGGGCGGGGCAGGGATACAAGAGACCCAGTACTTC.

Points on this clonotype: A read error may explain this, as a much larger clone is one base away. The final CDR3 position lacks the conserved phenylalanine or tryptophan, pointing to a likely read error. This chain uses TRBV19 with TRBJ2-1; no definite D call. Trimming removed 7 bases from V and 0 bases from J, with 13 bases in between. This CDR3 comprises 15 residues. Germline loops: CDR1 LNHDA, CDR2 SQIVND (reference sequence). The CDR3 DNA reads TGTGCCAGTACCCGGGCCCCGAGCTCCTACAATGAGCAGTTCCTC. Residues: CASTRAPSSYNEQFL.

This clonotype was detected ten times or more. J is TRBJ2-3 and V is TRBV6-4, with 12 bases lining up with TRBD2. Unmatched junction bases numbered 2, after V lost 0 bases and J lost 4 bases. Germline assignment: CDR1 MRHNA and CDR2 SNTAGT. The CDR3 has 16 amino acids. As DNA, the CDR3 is TGTGCCAGCAGTGACTCGACTAGCGGGGGCGCAGATACGCAGTATTTT. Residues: CASSDSTSGGADTQYF.

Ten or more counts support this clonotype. This CDR3 is CASSPGFLAGGPGDTQYF. CDR3 DNA sequence: TGTGCCAGCAGCCCTGGATTCTTAGCGGGAGGGCCCGGAGATACGCAGTATTTT. The chain has TRBV7-8 and TRBJ2-3, with 11 bases identical to TRBD2. Germline trimming cut 5 bases from V and 5 bases from J; bases unmatched to any gene: 15. CDR3 length: 18 residues. Germline V CDR1 and CDR2: SGHVS, FQNEAQ.

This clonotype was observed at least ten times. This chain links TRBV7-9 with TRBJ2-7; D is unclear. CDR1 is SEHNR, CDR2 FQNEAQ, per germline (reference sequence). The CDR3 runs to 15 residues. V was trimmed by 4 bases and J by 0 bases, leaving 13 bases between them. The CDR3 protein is CASSSPYMSSYEQYF. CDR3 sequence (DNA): TGTGCCAGCAGCTCTCCATATATGAGCTCCTACGAGCAGTACTTC.

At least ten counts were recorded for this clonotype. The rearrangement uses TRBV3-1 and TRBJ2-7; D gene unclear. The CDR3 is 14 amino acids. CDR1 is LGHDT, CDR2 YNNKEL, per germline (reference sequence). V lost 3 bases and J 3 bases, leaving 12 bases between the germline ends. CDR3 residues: CASSHNGQFYEQYF. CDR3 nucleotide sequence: TGTGCCAGCAGCCATAACGGCCAATTCTACGAGCAGTACTTC.

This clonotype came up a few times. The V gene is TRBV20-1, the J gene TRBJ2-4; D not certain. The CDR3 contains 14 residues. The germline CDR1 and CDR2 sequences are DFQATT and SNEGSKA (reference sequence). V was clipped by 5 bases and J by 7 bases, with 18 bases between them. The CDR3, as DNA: TGCAGTGCTCCGAGGACGTCGTTAGGGAACATTCAGTACTTC. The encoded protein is CSAPRTSLGNIQYF.

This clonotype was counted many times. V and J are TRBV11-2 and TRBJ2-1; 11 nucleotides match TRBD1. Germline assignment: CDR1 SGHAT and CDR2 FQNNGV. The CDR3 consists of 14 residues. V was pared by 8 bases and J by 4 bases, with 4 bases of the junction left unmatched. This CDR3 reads CASSRDRGYNEQFF. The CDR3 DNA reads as TGTGCCAGCTCTAGGGACAGGGGGTACAATGAGCAGTTCTTC.

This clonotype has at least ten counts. This chain's CDR3 is CASSPGTRAETQYF. CDR3 in DNA: TGTGCCAGCAGCCCCGGGACTAGGGCAGAGACCCAGTACTTC. The chain combines TRBV11-2 with TRBJ2-5; TRBD2 matches 8 bases. Germline trimming cut 5 bases from V and 4 bases from J; bases unmatched to any gene: 6. This CDR3 is built from 14 residues. Germline loops: CDR1 SGHAT, CDR2 FQNNGV. The variable domain in full, completed from reference TRBV11-2 and TRBJ2-5, reads EAGVAQSPRYKIIEKRQSVAFWCNPISGHATLYWYQQILGQGPKLLIQFQNNGVVDDSQLPKDRFSAERLKGVDSTLKIQPAKLEDSAVYLCASSPGTRAETQYFGPGTRLLVL.

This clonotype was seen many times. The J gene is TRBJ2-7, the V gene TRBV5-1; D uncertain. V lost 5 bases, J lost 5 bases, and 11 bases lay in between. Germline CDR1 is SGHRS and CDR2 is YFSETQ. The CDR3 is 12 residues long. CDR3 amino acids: CASREHFNEQYF. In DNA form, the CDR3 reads TGCGCCAGCAGGGAACACTTTAACGAGCAGTACTTC.

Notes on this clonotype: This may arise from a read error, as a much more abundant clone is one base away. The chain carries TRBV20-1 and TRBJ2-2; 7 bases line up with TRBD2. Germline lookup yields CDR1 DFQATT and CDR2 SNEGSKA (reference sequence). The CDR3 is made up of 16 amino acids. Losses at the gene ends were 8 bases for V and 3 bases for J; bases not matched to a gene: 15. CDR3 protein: CSTPGLVGTDTGELFF. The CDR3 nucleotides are TGCAGTACCCCTGGACTAGTCGGGACGGACACCGGGGAGCTGTTTTTT.